These 9 T cell receptor beta chains originate from one sample sequenced in a study of Tregs in tolerant kidney transplant recipients. Libraries were prepared by immunoSEQ multiplex PCR; TCRdb keeps only in-frame clonotypes and omits some of them. This table has about 3,700 clones, approximately 85% appearing once. The specimen was Tregs from blood, collected before the transplant. The receptors shown here come from a human donor who received a combined kidney and bone marrow transplant.

This chain joins TRBV18 and TRBJ2-1; no firm D call. V gave up 0 bases and J gave up 0 bases, with 9 bases separating them. The CDR3 sequence is 16 residues long. CDR1 and CDR2 (germline): KGHSH, LQKENI. The CDR3 DNA reads as TGTGCCAGCTCACCACCGCAAGTTAGCTCCTACAATGAGCAGTTCTTC. Translated, it gives CASSPPQVSSYNEQFF.

The chain employs TRBV7-2 and TRBJ1-3, with D uncertain. The V and J ends lost 0 bases and 0 bases respectively, with 15 bases between them. The CDR3 length is 18 residues. The germline gives CDR1 SGHTA, CDR2 FQGNSA. The CDR3 reads CASSLALAGAGSGNTIYF. In DNA, the CDR3 is TGTGCCAGCAGCTTAGCCTTGGCAGGAGCGGGCTCTGGAAACACCATATATTTT.

The rearrangement joins TRBV7-9 to TRBJ1-2; D is unresolved. There are 15 residues in the CDR3. Germline assignment: CDR1 SEHNR and CDR2 FQNEAQ (reference sequence). V lost 2 bases and J lost 0, with 10 bases in between. The CDR3 protein is CASSLPSLANYGYTF. CDR3 DNA sequence: TGTGCCAGCAGCTTACCAAGCCTAGCTAACTATGGCTACACCTTC.

The CDR3 protein is CASSLAGVGTKNIQYF. The CDR3 DNA reads TGTGCCAGCAGTCTCGCGGGAGTGGGAACCAAAAACATTCAGTACTTC. The rearrangement links TRBV27 to TRBJ2-4; 7 bases are shared with TRBD2. This CDR3 spans 16 amino acids. With V trimmed by 5 bases and J by 2 bases, 9 bases remained unmatched. Germline lookup yields CDR1 MNHEY and CDR2 SMNVEV (reference sequence).

This chain uses TRBV5-1 with TRBJ2-2; TRBD2 aligns across 10 bases. Germline V gives CDR1 SGHRS, CDR2 YFSETQ. The V segment lost 7 bases and the J segment 5 bases; nucleotides outside the gene matches: 5. CDR3 length: 14 amino acids. CDR3 DNA sequence: TGCGCCAGCGGGCTAGCGGGAGTGACCGGGGAGCTGTTTTTT. Translating it yields CASGLAGVTGELFF.

The chain couples TRBV6-6 to TRBJ1-3; D might be TRBD1 (6 bases). CDR3 length: 14 residues. The V end was cut by 3 bases, the J end by 4 bases, with 10 bases between. CDR1 is MNHNY and CDR2 is SVGAGI in the germline V gene (reference sequence). CDR3 in DNA: TGTGCCAGCAGTTATACAGGGTTCGGAAACACCATATATTTT. Its translation: CASSYTGFGNTIYF.

CDR3 sequence (DNA): TGTGCCAGCAGCTCGGGACTAGCGGGATTCAATGAGCAGTTCTTC. Its protein product is CASSSGLAGFNEQFF. The V call is TRBV7-9, the J call TRBJ2-1, with TRBD2 matching 13 bases. CDR1 and CDR2 from the germline V gene are SEHNR and FQNEAQ (reference sequence). Losses at the gene ends were 4 bases for V and 6 bases for J; bases not matched to a gene: 3. CDR3 size: 15 residues.

The chain employs TRBV7-2 and TRBJ1-2, with 8 nucleotides matching TRBD1. Looked up from germline, CDR1 is SGHTA and CDR2 is FQGNSA. V gave up 5 bases and J gave up 4 bases; unmatched junction bases: 9. The CDR3 sequence is 15 residues long. The CDR3 loop is CASSARGLYPYGYTF. CDR3 coding DNA: TGTGCCAGCAGCGCCAGGGGGCTATACCCCTATGGCTACACCTTC.

The rearrangement joins TRBV11-2 to TRBJ2-7; TRBD1 matches at 10 bases. Germline V gene sequence: CDR1 SGHAT, CDR2 FQNNGV. The CDR3 is made up of 17 amino acids. With 0 bases clipped from V and 3 bases from J, the junction kept 8 bases outside the gene matches. In DNA form, the CDR3 reads TGTGCCAGCAGCTTAGATTGGGGGACAGGGGCCAACTACGAGCAGTACTTC. Amino acid sequence: CASSLDWGTGANYEQYF.